One and the same sample provided the 23 T cell receptor beta chains below, sequenced in a study of control samples from healthy donors and cancer patients. Sequencing was performed with immunoSEQ multiplex PCR; in TCRdb, only in-frame clones are kept and a portion is missing. The table shows 120,000 or so clones, with roughly nine tenths occurring only once. The sequenced sample was blood. Source of these receptors: a woman between 18 and 29 years old in good health.

V gene TRBV28 combines with J gene TRBJ2-7; tentative D call: TRBD1 (5 bases). V gave up 2 bases and J gave up 4 bases, with 15 bases separating them. There are 15 residues in the CDR3. CDR1 MDHEN and CDR2 SYDVKM come from the germline V gene. The CDR3 sequence: CASSLGRGSMYEQYF. The CDR3 bases are TGTGCCAGCAGTTTAGGAAGGGGTAGCATGTACGAGCAGTACTTC.

The chain employs TRBV24-1 and TRBJ1-2, with 7 bases aligning to TRBD1. The germline V gene has CDR1 KGHDR and CDR2 SFDVKD. With V trimmed by 6 bases and J by 5 bases, 8 bases remained unmatched. The CDR3 sequence is 14 residues long. CDR3 DNA: TGTGCCACCAGTTTATCCGGGACAGCTTATGGCTACACCTTC. Amino acid sequence: CATSLSGTAYGYTF.

This chain connects TRBV6-6 to TRBJ1-3; 9 positions agree with TRBD1. From germline, CDR1 is MNHNY and CDR2 SVGAGI (reference sequence). The J segment lost 2 bases and the V segment lost 7 bases, leaving 9 bases of the junction unmatched. The CDR3 has 16 residues. CDR3 sequence reads: CASNRQQGATGNTIYF. The CDR3 DNA sequence: TGTGCCAGCAATCGGCAACAGGGGGCCACTGGAAACACCATATATTTT.

J is TRBJ2-7 and V is TRBV24-1, with TRBD1 identical over 8 bases. The CDR3 spans 14 residues. Germline V CDR1 and CDR2: KGHDR, SFDVKD. V was pared by 4 bases and J by 3 bases, with 4 bases of the junction left unmatched. The CDR3 coding sequence is TGTGCCACCAGTGACTCCGGGACAGGCTACGAGCAGTACTTC. Protein sequence: CATSDSGTGYEQYF.

The CDR3 DNA follows: TGTGCCAGCAGCCCCGTCCTGGGGGGGGCTTTCTTT. Protein: CASSPVLGGAFF. The chain joins TRBV6-2 or TRBV6-3 to TRBJ1-1; TRBD1 might be the D (5 bases). CDR3 length equals 12 residues. Trimming took off 6 bases at V and 11 bases at J, with 16 bases between the two ends. Per germline, CDR1 MNHEY and CDR2 SVGEGT.

This chain connects TRBV6-1 to TRBJ2-5; D is unclear. The CDR3 loop spans 14 amino acids. With 1 base removed from V and 1 base from J, the gap between germline ends came to 7 bases. Germline CDR1 MNHNS, CDR2 SASEGT. The CDR3 reads CASSEGSSQETQYF. DNA for the CDR3: TGTGCCAGCAGTGAAGGCTCGAGCCAAGAGACCCAGTACTTC.

The V and J genes are TRBV15 and TRBJ1-2; weak D call: TRBD1 (6 bases). Germline V gene sequence: CDR1 LNHNV, CDR2 YYDKDF (reference sequence). This CDR3 has 14 residues. Trimming took off 3 bases at V and 4 bases at J, with 12 bases between the two ends. The CDR3 DNA is TGTGCCACCAGCAGCCCCGGACAGCTCTATGGCTACACCTTC. Protein product: CATSSPGQLYGYTF.

The V call is TRBV7-2, the J call TRBJ2-5; D perhaps matches TRBD2 (5 bases). Germline CDR1 and CDR2: SGHTA and FQGNSA. The CDR3 totals 16 residues. V lost 7 bases and J lost 2, with 20 bases in between. The CDR3 region has the DNA TGTGCCAGCACTACCTCGCGGGCTAGCAGACAAGAGACCCAGTACTTC. This translates into CASTTSRASRQETQYF.

The rearrangement joins TRBV19 to TRBJ2-7; possible D gene TRBD2, 6 bases. Germline CDR1 and CDR2: LNHDA and SQIVND (reference sequence). The V and J ends lost 7 bases and 3 bases respectively, with 16 bases between them. The CDR3 is made up of 14 amino acids. CDR3 amino acids: CASKSMQGGYEQYF. CDR3 nucleotide sequence: TGTGCCAGTAAGTCGATGCAGGGAGGCTACGAGCAGTACTTC.

Of note for this clone: The germline gene is not matched at one end of the junction; a read error may be the cause. V gene TRBV2 combines with J gene TRBJ2-5; TRBD1 might be the D (5 bases). The CDR3 has 13 amino acids. Germline CDR1 is SNHLY and CDR2 is FYNNEI. The CDR3 nucleotides read TGTGCCACCAGTGGTGGGGCCCAAGAGACCCAGTACTTC. Translating it yields CATSGGAQETQYF. Drawing the rest from reference TRBV2 and TRBJ2-5, the complete variable domain is EPEVTQTPSHQVTQMGQEVILRCVPISNHLYFYWYRQILGQKVEFLVSFYNNEISEKSEIFDDQFSVERPDGSNFTLKIRSTKLEDSAMYFCATSGGAQETQYFGPGTRLLVL.

The chain couples TRBV18 to TRBJ2-3; 7 nucleotides line up with TRBD1. V trimming: 6 bases; J trimming: 2 bases; junction bases outside the gene matches: 8. The CDR3 length is 15 residues. Germline CDR1 KGHSH, CDR2 LQKENI. The CDR3 here is CASSEQGHTTDTQYF. The CDR3 nucleotides are TGTGCCAGCTCCGAACAGGGGCACACCACAGATACGCAGTATTTT.

The chain carries TRBV11-1 and TRBJ2-7; 9 nucleotides line up with TRBD2. With 0 bases clipped from V and 3 bases from J, the junction kept 6 bases outside the gene matches. This CDR3 spans 16 amino acids. Germline V CDR1 and CDR2: SGHAT, FQDESV (reference sequence). CDR3 region: CASSLALASGNYEQYF. The CDR3 nucleotides read TGTGCCAGCAGCTTAGCGCTTGCTAGCGGGAACTACGAGCAGTACTTC.

This sequence joins TRBV7-8 and TRBJ2-3; 9 bases line up with TRBD1. Germline lookup yields CDR1 SGHVS and CDR2 FQNEAQ. The J segment lost 2 bases and the V segment lost 8 bases, leaving 2 bases of the junction unmatched. The CDR3 runs to 13 residues. In DNA form, the CDR3 reads TGTGCCAGCGGGGACAGGGACACAGATACGCAGTATTTT. It is translated as CASGDRDTDTQYF.

The chain combines TRBV28 with TRBJ1-1; D uncertain. Per germline, CDR1 MDHEN and CDR2 SYDVKM. V dropped 5 bases and J dropped 1 base, with 11 bases sitting between them. This CDR3 is built from 14 residues. The chain's CDR3 is CASSPGRSNTEAFF. CDR3 nucleotide sequence: TGTGCCAGCAGTCCCGGACGATCGAACACTGAAGCTTTCTTT.

This chain links TRBV5-1 with TRBJ2-4; no clear D gene. The CDR3 has 13 residues. V shed 0 bases and J shed 5 bases, with 6 bases lying between them. CDR1 is SGHRS, CDR2 YFSETQ, per germline. This chain's CDR3 is CASSLGGENIQYF. CDR3 nucleotides: TGCGCCAGCAGCTTGGGTGGAGAAAACATTCAGTACTTC.

This chain joins TRBV5-1 and TRBJ2-1, with 9 bases lining up with TRBD2. This CDR3 is 16 amino acids long. Germline V gene sequence: CDR1 SGHRS, CDR2 YFSETQ. The V gene end was trimmed by 4 bases and the J gene end by 2 bases; junction bases not matched to a gene: 7. CDR3 sequence reads: CASSLPIAGAYNEQFF. In DNA, the CDR3 is TGCGCCAGCAGCCTCCCTATAGCGGGAGCCTACAATGAGCAGTTCTTC.

The rearrangement uses TRBV5-1 and TRBJ2-3; possible D gene TRBD2, 6 bases. The CDR3 contains 16 residues. Per germline, CDR1 SGHRS and CDR2 YFSETQ. The V end was cut by 2 bases, the J end by 0 bases, with 13 bases between. The chain's CDR3 is CASSFSTGTSTDTQYF. CDR3 sequence (DNA): TGCGCCAGCAGCTTCTCGACCGGGACTAGCACAGATACGCAGTATTTT.

The V call is TRBV24-1, the J call TRBJ2-2; D not certain. V lost 3 bases and J 5 bases, leaving 9 bases between the germline ends. CDR3 length: 14 residues. Per the germline V gene, CDR1 is KGHDR and CDR2 is SFDVKD. The CDR3, as DNA: TGTGCCACCAGTGATCTTAGAGAGACCGGGGAGCTGTTTTTT. This codes for CATSDLRETGELFF.

The gene calls are TRBV18 and TRBJ1-4, with D possibly TRBD1 on 5 matching bases. This CDR3 has 14 amino acids. The ends were cut back, 3 bases at V and 8 bases at J, with 13 bases in the middle. CDR1 is KGHSH, CDR2 LQKENI, per germline. CDR3 coding DNA: TGTGCCAGCTCACCTCGGCAGGGTAGGGAAAAACTGTTTTTT. Its translation: CASSPRQGREKLFF. Together with reference TRBV18 and TRBJ1-4, the CDR3 gives the full variable domain: NAGVMQNPRHLVRRRGQEARLRCSPMKGHSHVYWYRQLPEEGLKFMVYLQKENIIDESGMPKERFSAEFPKEGPSILRIQQVVRGDSAAYFCASSPRQGREKLFFGSGTQLSVL.

The CDR3 is CASSRGTSEVNEQFF. CDR3 DNA sequence: TGTGCCAGCTCAAGAGGGACTAGCGAAGTTAATGAGCAGTTCTTC. The V call is TRBV18, the J call TRBJ2-1, with TRBD2 matching 10 bases. The CDR3 has 15 residues. Germline V gene sequence: CDR1 KGHSH, CDR2 LQKENI. V trimming: 5 bases; J trimming: 7 bases; junction bases outside the gene matches: 8.

Judged by abundance, this clone is medium-sized. The V and J genes are TRBV12-3 or TRBV12-4 and TRBJ2-7, with D hard to call. CDR3 size: 12 residues. V shed 6 bases and J shed 3 bases, with 9 bases lying between them. CDR3 nucleotide sequence: TGTGCCAGCAGCTCTGGGAACTACGAGCAGTACTTC. Encoded protein: CASSSGNYEQYF.

This clone was detected only once. J is TRBJ1-2 and V is TRBV7-9; the match to TRBD1 covers 9 bases. The CDR3 totals 15 residues. CDR1 is SEHNR and CDR2 is FQNEAQ in the germline V gene (reference sequence). The trim removed 5 bases at V and 5 bases at J, leaving 9 bases unmatched. CDR3 protein: CASSRGQGASYGYTF. The DNA for the CDR3 is TGTGCCAGCAGCCGGGGACAGGGAGCCTCTTATGGCTACACCTTC.

The chain joins TRBV4-3 to TRBJ2-3; D is unclear. The CDR3 sequence is 16 residues long. V lost 1 base, J lost 2 bases, and 13 bases lay in between. Germline V CDR1 and CDR2: LGHNA, YSLEER. CDR3 nucleotide sequence: TGCGCCAGCAGCCAAGTCCCCATGGAAGTCACAGATACGCAGTATTTT. It translates to CASSQVPMEVTDTQYF.